This T cell receptor (beta chain) derives from a study of blood T cell repertoires in COVID-19. Study details: Material from acute and convalescent COVID-19 was sourced from the United States, Italy and Spain. PBMCs, B-cell-depleted T cells, or T cells provided the cDNA or gDNA that made up the material.

Germline V lookup: CDR1 MNHEY, CDR2 SMNVEV (reference sequence). The CDR3 consists of 15 residues. V was clipped by 5 bases and J by 4 bases; unmatched bases: 5. Original data processing: The authors estimated nucleated cell counts from reference gene primer amplification. Some clones are missing from TCRdb's copy, which holds only in-frame ones; the method was immunoSEQ multiplex PCR. Clone size and the V and J calls come from that table; the DNA yielded D and trimming. The sample includes hundreds of thousands of clones, around 87% of them seen just once. This chain links TRBV27 with TRBJ2-5; 12 positions match TRBD2. The sequence was collected from a woman in her 50s who had recovered from COVID-19. The sequencing input was peripheral blood. This chain's CDR3 is CASSRTSGTAETQYF. CDR3 sequence (DNA): TGTGCCAGCAGTCGGACTAGCGGGACGGCAGAGACCCAGTACTTC.